This T cell receptor (beta chain) is from a study of PD-1 blockade in mismatch repair-deficient tumors. Study results and caveats: After pembrolizumab, tumor-resident clones rose rapidly, then generally contracted before radiologic responses.

The table came from immunoSEQ multiplex PCR; TCRdb's copy has only in-frame clones and leaves some out. The data contain around 23,000 clones, around 80% of them singletons. On this clone itself: The antigen remains unidentified.

From germline, CDR1 is MNHNY and CDR2 SVGAGI (reference sequence). This CDR3 region has 15 residues. V lost 6 bases to trimming and J lost 3 bases; unmatched junction nucleotides: 7. TCR sequencing covered three patients who responded to pembrolizumab. The TCR originated in an adult with mismatch repair-deficient cancer. This specimen consisted of peripheral blood, obtained 12 weeks after starting pembrolizumab. This sequence joins TRBV6-6 and TRBJ1-2, with 10 bases aligning to TRBD1. CDR3 amino acids: CASRRGQGNYYGYTF. The CDR3 DNA reads TGTGCCAGCAGGAGGGGACAGGGGAATTACTATGGCTACACCTTC.